The TCR beta chain described here comes from a study of blood T cell repertoires in COVID-19. The recovered donors of Cohort 3 showed two negative PCRs, clearance, or symptom resolution. Losses at the gene ends were 3 bases for V and 4 bases for J; bases not matched to a gene: 15. The CDR3 is made up of 17 amino acids. The V gene's germline CDR1 is SGHRS and CDR2 YFSETQ. Assay: immunoSEQ multiplex PCR; the TCRdb copy retains only in-frame clones and omits some. The sample gives some 300,000 clones, approximately 91% of which show up once; around 0.9% is in the top ten. This sequence originates from a woman in her thirties who had recovered from COVID-19. J is TRBJ1-1 and V is TRBV5-1; 7 bases line up with TRBD1. The source material was PBMCs or T cells enriched from blood (not recorded which). The CDR3 loop is CASSSLPPSTGSTEAFF. Written as DNA, the CDR3 is TGCGCCAGCAGCTCCCTTCCCCCCTCGACAGGGAGCACTGAAGCTTTCTTT.